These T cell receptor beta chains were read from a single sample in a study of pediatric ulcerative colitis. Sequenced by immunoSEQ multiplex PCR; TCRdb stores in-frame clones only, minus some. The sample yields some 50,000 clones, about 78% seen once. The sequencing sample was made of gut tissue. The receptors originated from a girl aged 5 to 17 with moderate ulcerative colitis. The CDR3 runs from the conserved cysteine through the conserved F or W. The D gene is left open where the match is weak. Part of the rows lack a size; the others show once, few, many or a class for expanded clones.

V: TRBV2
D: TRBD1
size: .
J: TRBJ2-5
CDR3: CASSERARGLETQYF
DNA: TGTGCCAGCAGTGAACGTGCCAGGGGGCTGGAGACCCAGTACTTC

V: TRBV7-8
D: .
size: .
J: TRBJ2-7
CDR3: CASSDPYEQYF
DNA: TGTGCCAGCTCCGACCCTTACGAGCAGTACTTC

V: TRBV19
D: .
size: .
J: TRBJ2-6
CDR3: CASSMGELLSGANVLTF
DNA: TGTGCCAGTAGTATGGGGGAACTCCTCTCTGGGGCCAACGTCCTGACTTTC

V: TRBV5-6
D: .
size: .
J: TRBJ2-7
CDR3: CASSLGSGFAYEQYF
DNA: TGTGCCAGCAGCTTGGGTTCAGGGTTCGCCTACGAGCAGTACTTC

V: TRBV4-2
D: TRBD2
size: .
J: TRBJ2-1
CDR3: CASSKGFSGRAVDNEQFF
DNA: TGTGCCAGCAGCAAAGGGTTTAGCGGGAGGGCCGTCGACAATGAGCAGTTCTTC

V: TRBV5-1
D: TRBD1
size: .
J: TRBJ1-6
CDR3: CASSLGGQANSPLHF
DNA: TGCGCCAGCAGCTTGGGGGGACAGGCTAATTCACCCCTCCACTTT

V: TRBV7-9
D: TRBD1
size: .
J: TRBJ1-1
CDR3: CASSRQGGNTEAFF
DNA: TGTGCCAGCAGCCGACAGGGGGGGAACACTGAAGCTTTCTTT

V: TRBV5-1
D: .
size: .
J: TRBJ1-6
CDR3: CASSLTPRRYSPLHF
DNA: TGCGCCAGCAGTCTCACACCGAGAAGGTATTCACCCCTCCACTTT

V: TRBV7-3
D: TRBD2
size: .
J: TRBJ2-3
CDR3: CASSLGRGSDTQYF
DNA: TGTGCCAGCAGCTTAGGGCGGGGGTCAGATACGCAGTATTTT

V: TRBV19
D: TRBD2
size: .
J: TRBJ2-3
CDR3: CASSMSSSAGVYTQYF
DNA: TGTGCCAGTAGTATGTCAAGTTCGGCGGGAGTATATACGCAGTATTTT

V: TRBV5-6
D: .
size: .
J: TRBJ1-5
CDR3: CASSYGQTYSNQPQHF
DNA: TGTGCCAGCAGCTACGGACAGACCTATAGCAATCAGCCCCAGCATTTT

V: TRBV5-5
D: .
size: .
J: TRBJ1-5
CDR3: CASSLLVSQPQHF
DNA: TGTGCCAGCAGCTTGCTAGTGAGTCAGCCCCAGCATTTT

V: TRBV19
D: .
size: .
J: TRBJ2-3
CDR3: CASSPGATDTQYF
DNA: TGTGCCAGTAGCCCAGGGGCCACAGATACGCAGTATTTT

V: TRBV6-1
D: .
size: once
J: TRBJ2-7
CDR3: CASRTDQVGEQYF
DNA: TGTGCCAGCAGGACTGATCAGGTCGGCGAGCAGTACTTC

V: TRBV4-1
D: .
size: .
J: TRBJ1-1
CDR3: CASSQVWAGYGTEAFF
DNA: TGCGCCAGCAGCCAAGTCTGGGCAGGGTACGGCACTGAAGCTTTCTTT

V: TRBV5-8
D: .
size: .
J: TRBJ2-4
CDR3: CASSFDGGGTKNIQYF
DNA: TGTGCCAGCAGCTTCGATGGAGGGGGGACCAAAAACATTCAGTACTTC

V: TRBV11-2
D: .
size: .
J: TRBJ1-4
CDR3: CASSTRLGRNEKLFF
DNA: TGTGCCAGCAGCACCCGCCTCGGACGTAATGAAAAACTGTTTTTT

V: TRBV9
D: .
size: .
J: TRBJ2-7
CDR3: CASSVEGRETAQYF
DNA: TGTGCCAGCAGCGTAGAGGGCAGGGAAACCGCGCAGTACTTC

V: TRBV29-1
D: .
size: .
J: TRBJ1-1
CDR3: CSVPEISNTEAFF
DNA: TGCAGCGTTCCAGAGATATCCAACACTGAAGCTTTCTTT

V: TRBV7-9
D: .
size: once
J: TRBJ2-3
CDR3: CASSSLSEEGTQYF
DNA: TGTGCCAGCAGCTCCTTATCGGAGGAGGGTACGCAGTATTTT

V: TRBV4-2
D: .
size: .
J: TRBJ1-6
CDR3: CASSQGPGPFDSPLHF
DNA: TGTGCCAGCAGCCAGGGGCCAGGCCCTTTCGATTCACCCCTCCACTTT

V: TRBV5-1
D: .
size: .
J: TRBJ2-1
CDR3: CASSYYNEQFF
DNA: TGCGCCAGCAGCTACTACAATGAGCAGTTCTTC

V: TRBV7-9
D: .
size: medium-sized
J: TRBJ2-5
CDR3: CASSFGSLVETQYF
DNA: TGTGCCAGCAGCTTCGGGAGTTTAGTAGAGACCCAGTACTTC

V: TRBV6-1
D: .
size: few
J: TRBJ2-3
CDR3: CASSEAGGRSDTQYF
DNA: TGTGCCAGCAGTGAAGCGGGGGGGCGTTCAGATACGCAGTATTTT

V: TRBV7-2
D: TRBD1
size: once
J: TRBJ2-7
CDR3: CASSQQGVFYEQYF
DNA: TGTGCCAGCAGCCAACAGGGGGTCTTCTACGAGCAGTACTTC

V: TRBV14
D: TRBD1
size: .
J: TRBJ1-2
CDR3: CASSQDPGGYGYTF
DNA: TGTGCCAGCAGCCAAGACCCAGGGGGATATGGCTACACCTTC

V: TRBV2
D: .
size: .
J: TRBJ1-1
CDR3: CASSGETAAFF
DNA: TGTGCCAGCAGTGGGGAAACGGCAGCTTTCTTT

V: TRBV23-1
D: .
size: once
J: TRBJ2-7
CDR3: CASSQSQTEGPSYEQYF
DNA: TGCGCCAGCAGTCAATCGCAAACAGAGGGCCCTTCTTACGAGCAGTACTTC

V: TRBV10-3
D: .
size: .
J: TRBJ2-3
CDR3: CAISESVGGSTDTQYF
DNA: TGTGCCATCAGTGAGTCTGTCGGCGGGAGCACAGATACGCAGTATTTT

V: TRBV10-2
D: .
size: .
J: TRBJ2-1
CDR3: CASSESGNEQFF
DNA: TGCGCCAGCAGTGAGTCTGGCAATGAGCAGTTCTTC

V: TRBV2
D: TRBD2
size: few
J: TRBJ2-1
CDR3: CASSVGGSNYNEQFF
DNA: TGTGCCAGCAGTGTAGGCGGGAGTAACTACAATGAGCAGTTCTTC

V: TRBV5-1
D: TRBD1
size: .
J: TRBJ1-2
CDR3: CASSPSPDRDYGYTF
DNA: TGCGCCAGCAGCCCAAGCCCGGACAGGGACTATGGCTACACCTTC

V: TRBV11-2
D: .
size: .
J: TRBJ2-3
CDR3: CASNLFGTLGDTQYF
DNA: TGTGCCAGCAACTTATTTGGGACTCTGGGGGATACGCAGTATTTT

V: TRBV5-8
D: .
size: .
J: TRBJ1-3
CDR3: CASSFQGHSGNTIYF
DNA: TGTGCCAGCAGCTTTCAGGGCCACTCTGGAAACACCATATATTTT

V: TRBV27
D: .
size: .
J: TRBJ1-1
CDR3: CASSRPPNTEAFF
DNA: TGTGCCAGCAGTCGGCCTCCGAACACTGAAGCTTTCTTT

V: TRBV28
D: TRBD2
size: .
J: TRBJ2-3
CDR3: CASSFGGDLAGSNLVKYF
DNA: TGTGCCAGCAGTTTCGGGGGTGACCTAGCGGGTTCTAACCTTGTGAAGTATTTT

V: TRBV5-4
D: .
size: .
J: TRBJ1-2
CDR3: CASSLEQDYGYTF
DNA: TGTGCCAGCAGCTTGGAACAGGACTATGGCTACACCTTC

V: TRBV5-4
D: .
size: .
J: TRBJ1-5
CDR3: CASSPGVGNQGQHF
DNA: TGTGCCAGCAGCCCCGGGGTCGGTAATCAGGGCCAGCATTTT

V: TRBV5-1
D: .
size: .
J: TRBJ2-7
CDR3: CASSLGQGLAYEQYF
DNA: TGCGCCAGCAGCTTGGGCCAGGGCCTAGCCTACGAGCAGTACTTC

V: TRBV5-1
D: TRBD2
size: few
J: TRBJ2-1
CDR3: CASSFPAGVTYNEQFF
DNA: TGCGCCAGCAGCTTTCCGGCGGGAGTCACATACAATGAGCAGTTCTTC

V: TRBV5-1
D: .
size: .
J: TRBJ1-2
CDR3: CASSLVSGNYGYTF
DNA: TGCGCCAGCAGCTTGGTTTCGGGAAACTATGGCTACACCTTC

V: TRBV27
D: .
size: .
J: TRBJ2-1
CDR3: CASSHRGGPANEQFF
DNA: TGTGCCAGCAGTCACCGTGGGGGGCCGGCTAATGAGCAGTTCTTC

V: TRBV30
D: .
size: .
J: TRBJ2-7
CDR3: CAGGRFTYEQYF
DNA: TGTGCCGGGGGGCGTTTTACCTACGAGCAGTACTTC

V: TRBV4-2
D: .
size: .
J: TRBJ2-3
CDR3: CASSPQSRGATDTQYF
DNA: TGTGCCAGCAGCCCACAAAGTCGGGGGGCCACAGATACGCAGTATTTT

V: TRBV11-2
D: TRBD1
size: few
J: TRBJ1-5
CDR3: CASLNRDRLYSNQPQHF
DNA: TGTGCCAGCTTGAACCGGGACAGGCTCTATAGCAATCAGCCCCAGCATTTT

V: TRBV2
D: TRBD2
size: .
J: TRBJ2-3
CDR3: CASSPRPGLAGGTTDTQYF
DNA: TGTGCCAGCAGTCCTAGACCGGGACTAGCGGGAGGAACCACAGATACGCAGTATTTT

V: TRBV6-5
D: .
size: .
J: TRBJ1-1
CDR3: CASSTSSNTEAFF
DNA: TGTGCCAGCAGTACCTCCTCGAACACTGAAGCTTTCTTT

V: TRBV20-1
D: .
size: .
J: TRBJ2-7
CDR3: CSATQYEQYF
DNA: TGCAGTGCCACCCAATACGAGCAGTACTTC

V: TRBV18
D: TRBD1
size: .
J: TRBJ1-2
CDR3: CASSEGAAGYTF
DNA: TGTGCCAGCTCCGAGGGGGCTGCGGGCTACACCTTC

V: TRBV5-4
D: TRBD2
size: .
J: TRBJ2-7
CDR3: CASSPGLAGWEQYF
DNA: TGTGCCAGCAGCCCGGGACTAGCGGGGTGGGAGCAGTACTTC

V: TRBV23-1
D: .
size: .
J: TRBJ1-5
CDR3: CASSYPGGRRGSQPQHF
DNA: TGCGCCAGCAGTTATCCCGGGGGGCGACGGGGAAGTCAGCCCCAGCATTTT

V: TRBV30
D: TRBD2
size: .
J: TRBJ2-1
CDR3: CAWSVNLAGGFNEQFF
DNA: TGTGCCTGGAGTGTCAATCTAGCGGGAGGATTCAATGAGCAGTTCTTC

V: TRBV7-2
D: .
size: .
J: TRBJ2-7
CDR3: CASSLDPGLVYEQYF
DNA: TGTGCCAGCAGCTTAGATCCGGGCCTAGTTTACGAGCAGTACTTC

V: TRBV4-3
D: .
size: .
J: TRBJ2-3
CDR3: CASSQSFGFLEDTQYF
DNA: TGCGCCAGCAGCCAGAGTTTCGGATTCTTAGAAGATACGCAGTATTTT

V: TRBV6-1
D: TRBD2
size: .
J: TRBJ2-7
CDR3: CASLRTRNGEQYF
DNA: TGTGCCAGCCTACGGACTAGAAATGGCGAGCAGTACTTC